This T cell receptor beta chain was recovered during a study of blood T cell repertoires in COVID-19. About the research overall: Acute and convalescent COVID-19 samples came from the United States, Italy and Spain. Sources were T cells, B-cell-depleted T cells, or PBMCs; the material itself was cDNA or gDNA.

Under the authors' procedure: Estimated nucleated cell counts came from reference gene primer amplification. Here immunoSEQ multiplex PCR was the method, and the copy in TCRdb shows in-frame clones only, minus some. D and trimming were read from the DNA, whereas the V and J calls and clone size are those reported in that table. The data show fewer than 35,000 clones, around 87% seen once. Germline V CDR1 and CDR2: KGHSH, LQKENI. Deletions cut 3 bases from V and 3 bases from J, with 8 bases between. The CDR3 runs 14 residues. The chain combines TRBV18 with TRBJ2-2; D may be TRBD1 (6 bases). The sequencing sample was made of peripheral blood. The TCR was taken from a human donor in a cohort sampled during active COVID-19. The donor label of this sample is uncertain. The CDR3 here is CASSPGADTGELFF. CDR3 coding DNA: TGTGCCAGCTCACCGGGGGCGGACACCGGGGAGCTGTTTTTT.